This T cell receptor beta chain was sequenced during a study of cytomegalovirus exposure and HLA in healthy donors. Regarding the study as a whole: According to the study, roughly 160 TCR beta chains were cytomegalovirus-associated. That first-cohort TCR clusters tended to co-occur in the 95 to 150 validation repertoires was found in a later analysis.

On this clone itself: Its target is not known.

With 5 bases clipped from V and 11 bases from J, the junction kept 4 bases outside the gene matches. In germline, CDR1 is MDHEN, CDR2 SYDVKM. The CDR3 spans 12 residues. Here immunoSEQ multiplex PCR was the method, and the copy in TCRdb shows in-frame clones only, minus some. The table shows 300,000 to 400,000 clones, with 86% occurring only once. The receptor comes from a woman aged 18-30 years in good health and CMV-seronegative. The genes are TRBV28 and TRBJ2-3; 10 bases agree with TRBD2. The sequencing sample was made of PBMCs. This chain's CDR3 is CASSTSSGGQYF. CDR3 sequence (DNA): TGTGCCAGCAGTACCTCTAGCGGGGGGCAGTATTTT.